This T cell receptor (beta chain) was profiled in a study of T-cell reconstitution after alpha-beta-depleted transplantation in children. Regarding the study as a whole: T cells produced anew were the main source of T-cell counts and diversity one year after transplant. Surviving recipient T cells and thymic progenitors produced the high day-60 TCRbeta diversity seen in some patients. Several hundred expanded graft clones reportedly gave rise to the alpha-beta T cells present about two months after transplant.

This clonotype appeared a single time. Its matching antigen is unknown. Unique molecular identifiers were incorporated into the prepared TCRbeta library. MiXCR, run by TCRdb on the PCR reads, gives a single entry per CDR3 protein. The profile covers 300,000 to 400,000 distinct CDR3 sequences, with around 16% appearing a single time and about 41% taken by the ten largest. The input for sequencing was PBMCs, mostly from graft donor cells, taken 360 days after TCRalphabeta/CD19-depleted stem cell transplant. The origin of this receptor is a male patient under 10 years old who had a stem cell transplant for acute lymphoblastic leukemia, so the T cells may come from the graft donor.

The chain's CDR3 is CASSLAPVGDLGDTQYF. The CDR3 DNA sequence: TGCGCCAGCAGCTTGGCCCCGGTGGGAGATCTTGGAGATACGCAGTATTTT. The rearrangement joins TRBV5-1 to TRBJ2-3; a weak D match, TRBD2 (5 bases). Per the germline V gene, CDR1 is SGHRS and CDR2 is YFSETQ. V was cut by 0 bases and J by 5 bases, with 19 bases left in between. The CDR3 totals 17 residues.